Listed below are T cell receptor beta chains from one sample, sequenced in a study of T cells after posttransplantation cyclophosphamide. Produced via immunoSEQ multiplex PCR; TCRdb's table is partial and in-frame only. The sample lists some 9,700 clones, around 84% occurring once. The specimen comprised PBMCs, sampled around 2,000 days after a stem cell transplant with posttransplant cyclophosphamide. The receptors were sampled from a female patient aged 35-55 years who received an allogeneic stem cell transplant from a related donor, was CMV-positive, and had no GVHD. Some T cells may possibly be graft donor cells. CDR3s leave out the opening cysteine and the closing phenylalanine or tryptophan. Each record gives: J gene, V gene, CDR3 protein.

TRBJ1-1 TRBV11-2 ASSLDGTEAF
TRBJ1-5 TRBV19 ASSTRDSRNPGNQPQH
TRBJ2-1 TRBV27 ASSPQRGGLNEQF
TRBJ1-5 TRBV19 ASSIPVTNQPQH
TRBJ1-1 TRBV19 ASRARDRGSEAF
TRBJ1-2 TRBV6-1 ASSQFWRDGYGYT
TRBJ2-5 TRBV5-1 ASSFGLAGGQETQY
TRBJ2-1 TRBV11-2 ASLSYNEQF
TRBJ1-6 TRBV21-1 ASRALRQAHYNSPLH
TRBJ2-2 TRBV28 ASSTGRANTGELF
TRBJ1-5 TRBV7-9 ASSLGRVRQPQH
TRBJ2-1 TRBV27 ASSLISGGNGQF
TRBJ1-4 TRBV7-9 ASSSGTNEKLF
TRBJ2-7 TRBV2 ASAIGLYEQY
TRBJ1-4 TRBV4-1 ASSQDGTGLF
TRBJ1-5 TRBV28 ASSFIYSNQPQH
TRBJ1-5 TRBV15 ATSSGSGGGNQPQH
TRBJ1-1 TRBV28 ASSLWGTGGSTEAF
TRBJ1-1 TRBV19 ASSQRGGLMNTEAF
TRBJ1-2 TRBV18 ASSPGQGNYGYT
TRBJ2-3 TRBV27 ASSSTSLADTQY
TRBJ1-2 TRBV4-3 ASSQGTGGSHGYT